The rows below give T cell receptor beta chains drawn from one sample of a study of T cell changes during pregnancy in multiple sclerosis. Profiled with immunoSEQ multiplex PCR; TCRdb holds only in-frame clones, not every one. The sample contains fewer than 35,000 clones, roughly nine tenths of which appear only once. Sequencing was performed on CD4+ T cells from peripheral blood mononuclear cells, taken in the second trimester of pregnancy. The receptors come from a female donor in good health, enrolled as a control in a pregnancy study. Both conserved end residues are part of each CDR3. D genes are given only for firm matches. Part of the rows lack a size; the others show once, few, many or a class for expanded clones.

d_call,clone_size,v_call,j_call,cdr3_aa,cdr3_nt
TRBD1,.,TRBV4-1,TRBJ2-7,CASSHPDRAQPYEQYF,TGCGCCAGCAGCCATCCCGACAGGGCTCAGCCCTACGAGCAGTACTTC
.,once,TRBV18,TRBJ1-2,CASSPPAAPNYGYTF,TGTGCCAGCTCACCCCCGGCGGCTCCTAACTATGGCTACACCTTC
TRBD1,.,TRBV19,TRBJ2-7,CASSRDRANEQYF,TGTGCCAGTAGTCGGGACAGGGCCAACGAGCAGTACTTC
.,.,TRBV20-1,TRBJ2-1,CSAPLYNEQFF,TGCAGTGCTCCTCTCTACAATGAGCAGTTCTTC
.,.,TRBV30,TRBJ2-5,CARSPRAQYF,TGTGCCAGGAGTCCGAGGGCCCAGTACTTC
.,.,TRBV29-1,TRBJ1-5,CSVAAGAGGNQPQHF,TGCAGCGTTGCGGCAGGGGCCGGGGGCAATCAGCCCCAGCATTTT
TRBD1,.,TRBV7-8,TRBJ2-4,CASSPPQGAWGKNIQYF,TGTGCCAGCAGCCCACCTCAGGGGGCTTGGGGCAAAAACATTCAGTACTTC
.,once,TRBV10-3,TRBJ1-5,CAISDQGVGNQPQHF,TGTGCCATCAGTGACCAGGGCGTGGGCAATCAGCCCCAGCATTTT
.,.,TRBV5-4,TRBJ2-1,CASSLEVLASEQFF,TGTGCCAGCAGCTTGGAGGTCTTAGCTAGTGAGCAGTTCTTC
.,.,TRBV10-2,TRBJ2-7,CASSEAGSAYEQYF,TGCGCCAGCAGTGAGGCGGGGTCAGCCTACGAGCAGTACTTC
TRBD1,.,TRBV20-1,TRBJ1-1,CSAKDRSEAFF,TGCAGTGCTAAGGACAGGTCTGAAGCTTTCTTT
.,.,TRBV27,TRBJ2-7,CASSLSEPKYYEQYF,TGTGCCAGCAGTTTGTCTGAACCTAAATACTACGAGCAGTACTTC
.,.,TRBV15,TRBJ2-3,CATSRVTHGTDTQYF,TGTGCCACCAGCAGAGTAACACATGGCACAGATACGCAGTATTTT
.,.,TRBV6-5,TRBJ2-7,CASNRLSSYEQYF,TGTGCCAGCAACAGACTATCCTCCTACGAGCAGTACTTC
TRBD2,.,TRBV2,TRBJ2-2,CASRLALGLASPGELFF,TGTGCCAGCCGTCTTGCCCTGGGACTAGCCTCCCCCGGGGAGCTGTTTTTT
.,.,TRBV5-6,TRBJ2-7,CASSLDRESYEQYF,TGTGCCAGCAGCTTGGACAGGGAATCCTACGAGCAGTACTTC
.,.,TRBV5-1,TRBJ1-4,CASSLGGGANEKLFF,TGCGCCAGCAGCTTGGGTGGAGGGGCTAATGAAAAACTGTTTTTT
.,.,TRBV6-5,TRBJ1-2,CASSYSPRGSYGYTF,TGTGCCAGCAGTTACTCCCCGCGGGGCTCCTATGGCTACACCTTC
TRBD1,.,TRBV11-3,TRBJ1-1,CASSPGTGAPEAFF,TGTGCCAGCAGCCCCGGGACAGGGGCCCCTGAAGCTTTCTTT
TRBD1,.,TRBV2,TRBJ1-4,CASSEDRGNEKLFF,TGTGCCAGCAGTGAAGACAGGGGTAATGAAAAACTGTTTTTT
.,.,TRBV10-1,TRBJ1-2,CASSESQGRGYTF,TGCGCCAGCAGTGAGTCCCAGGGTCGAGGCTACACCTTC
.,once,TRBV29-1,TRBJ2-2,CSADSENTGELFF,TGCAGCGCGGACAGCGAGAACACCGGGGAGCTGTTTTTT
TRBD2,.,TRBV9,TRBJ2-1,CASAGGSNEQFF,TGTGCCAGCGCGGGGGGGTCCAATGAGCAGTTCTTC
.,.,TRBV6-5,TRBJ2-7,CASSYSQGSYEQYF,TGTGCCAGCAGTTACTCCCAGGGGTCGTACGAGCAGTACTTC
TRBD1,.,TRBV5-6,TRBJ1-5,CASSLVGQGNTQPQHF,TGTGCCAGCAGCTTGGTGGGACAGGGTAATACCCAGCCCCAGCATTTT
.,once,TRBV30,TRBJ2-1,CAWIHYNEQFF,TGTGCCTGGATCCACTACAATGAGCAGTTCTTC